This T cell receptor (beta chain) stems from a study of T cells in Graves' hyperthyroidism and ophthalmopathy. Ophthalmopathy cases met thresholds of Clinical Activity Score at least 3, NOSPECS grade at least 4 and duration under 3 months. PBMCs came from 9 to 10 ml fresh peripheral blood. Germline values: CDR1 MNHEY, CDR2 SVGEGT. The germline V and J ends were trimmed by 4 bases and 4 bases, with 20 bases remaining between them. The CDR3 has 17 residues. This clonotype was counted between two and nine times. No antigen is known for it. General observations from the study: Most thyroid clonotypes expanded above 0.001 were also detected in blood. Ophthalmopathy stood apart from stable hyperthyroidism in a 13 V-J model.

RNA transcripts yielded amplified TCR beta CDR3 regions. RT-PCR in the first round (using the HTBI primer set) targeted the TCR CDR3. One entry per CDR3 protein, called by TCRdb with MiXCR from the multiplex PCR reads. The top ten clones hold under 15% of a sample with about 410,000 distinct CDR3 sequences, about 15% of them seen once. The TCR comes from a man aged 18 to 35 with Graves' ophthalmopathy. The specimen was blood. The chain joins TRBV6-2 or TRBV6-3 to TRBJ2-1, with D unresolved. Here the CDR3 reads CASSSPKAARKYNEQFF. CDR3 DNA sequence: TGTGCCAGCAGTTCTCCGAAGGCAGCGAGGAAATACAATGAGCAGTTCTTC.